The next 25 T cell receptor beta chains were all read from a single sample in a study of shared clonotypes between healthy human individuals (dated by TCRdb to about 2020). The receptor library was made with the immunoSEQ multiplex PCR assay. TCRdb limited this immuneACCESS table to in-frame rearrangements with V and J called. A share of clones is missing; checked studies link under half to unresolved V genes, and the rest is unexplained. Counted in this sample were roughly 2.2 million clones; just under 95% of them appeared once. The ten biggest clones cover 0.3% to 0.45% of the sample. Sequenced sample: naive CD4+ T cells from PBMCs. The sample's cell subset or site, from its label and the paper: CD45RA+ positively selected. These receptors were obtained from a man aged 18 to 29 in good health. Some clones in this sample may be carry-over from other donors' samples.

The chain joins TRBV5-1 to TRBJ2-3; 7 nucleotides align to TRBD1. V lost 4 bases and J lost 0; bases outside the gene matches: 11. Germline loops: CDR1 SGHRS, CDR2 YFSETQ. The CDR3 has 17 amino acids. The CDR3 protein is CASSINMATGSTDTQYF. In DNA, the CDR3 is TGCGCCAGCAGCATAAATATGGCGACAGGGAGCACAGATACGCAGTATTTT. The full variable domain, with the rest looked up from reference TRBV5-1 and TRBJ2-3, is KAGVTQTPRYLIKTRGQQVTLSCSPISGHRSVSWYQQTPGQGLQFLFEYFSETQRNKGNFPGRFSGRQFSNSRSEMNVSTLELGDSALYLCASSINMATGSTDTQYFGPGTRLTVL.

The CDR3 nucleotides are TGTGCCAGCAGTTTAGGTAACAGGTTTACCCTGACAGCTTTCTTT. Its protein is CASSLGNRFTLTAFF. The chain combines TRBV28 with TRBJ1-1; maybe TRBD1 (5 bases). V was trimmed by 2 bases and J by 10 bases, leaving 20 bases between them. The CDR3 length is 15 residues. The V gene's germline CDR1 is MDHEN and CDR2 SYDVKM. Using reference TRBV28 and TRBJ1-1 for the parts outside the CDR3, the full variable domain is DVKVTQSSRYLVKRTGEKVFLECVQDMDHENMFWYRQDPGLGLRLIYFSYDVKMKEKGDIPEGYSVSREKKERFSLILESASTNQTSMYLCASSLGNRFTLTAFFGQGTRLTVV.

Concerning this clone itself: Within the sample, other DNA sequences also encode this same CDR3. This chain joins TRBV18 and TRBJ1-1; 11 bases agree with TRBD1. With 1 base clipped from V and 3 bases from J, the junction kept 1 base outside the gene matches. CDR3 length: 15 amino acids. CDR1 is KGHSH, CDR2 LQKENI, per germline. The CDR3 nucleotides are TGTGCCAGCTCACCACTGGGACAGGGGGACACTGAAGCTTTCTTT. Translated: CASSPLGQGDTEAFF.

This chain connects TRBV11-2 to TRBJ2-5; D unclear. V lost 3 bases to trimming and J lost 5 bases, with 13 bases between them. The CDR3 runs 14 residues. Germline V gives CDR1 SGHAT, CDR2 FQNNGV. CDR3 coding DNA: TGTGCCAGCAGCTTTGGACCGCCTCAGGAGACCCAGTACTTC. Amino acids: CASSFGPPQETQYF.

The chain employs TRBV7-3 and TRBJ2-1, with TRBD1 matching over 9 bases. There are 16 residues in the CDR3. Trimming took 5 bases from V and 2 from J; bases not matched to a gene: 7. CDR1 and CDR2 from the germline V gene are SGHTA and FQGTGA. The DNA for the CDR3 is TGTGCCAGCAGCCTTCGGGACAGGGCGCCCTACAATGAGCAGTTCTTC. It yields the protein CASSLRDRAPYNEQFF.

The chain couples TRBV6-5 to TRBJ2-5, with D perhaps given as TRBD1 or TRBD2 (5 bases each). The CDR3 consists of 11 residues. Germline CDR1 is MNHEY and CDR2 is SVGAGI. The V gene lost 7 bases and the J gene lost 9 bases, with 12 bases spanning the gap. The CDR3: CASNSGTAQYF. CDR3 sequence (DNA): TGTGCCAGCAATTCCGGGACGGCCCAGTACTTC.

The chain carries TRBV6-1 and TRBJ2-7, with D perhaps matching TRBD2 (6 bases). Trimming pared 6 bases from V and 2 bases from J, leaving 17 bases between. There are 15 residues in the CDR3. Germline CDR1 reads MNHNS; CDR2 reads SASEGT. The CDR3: CASREGIKTPYEQYF. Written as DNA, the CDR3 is TGTGCCAGCAGGGAGGGGATTAAAACCCCCTACGAGCAGTACTTC.

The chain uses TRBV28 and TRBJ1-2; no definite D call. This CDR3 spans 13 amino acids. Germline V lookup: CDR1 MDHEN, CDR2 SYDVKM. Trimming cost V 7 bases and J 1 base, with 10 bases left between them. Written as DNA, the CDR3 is TGTGCCAGCACACCGGCCCGTAACTATGGCTACACCTTC. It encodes CASTPARNYGYTF.

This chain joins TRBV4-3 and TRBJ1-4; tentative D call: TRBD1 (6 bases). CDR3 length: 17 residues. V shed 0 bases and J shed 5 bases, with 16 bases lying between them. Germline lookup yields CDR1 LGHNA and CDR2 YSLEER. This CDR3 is CASSQDIGGGRNEKLFF. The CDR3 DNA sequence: TGCGCCAGCAGCCAAGATATAGGGGGGGGAAGGAATGAAAAACTGTTTTTT.

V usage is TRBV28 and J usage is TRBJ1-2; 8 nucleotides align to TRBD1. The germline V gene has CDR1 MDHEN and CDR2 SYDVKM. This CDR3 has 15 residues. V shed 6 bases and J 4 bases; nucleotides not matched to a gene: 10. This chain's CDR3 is CASRPPRGRSYGYTF. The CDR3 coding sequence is TGTGCCAGCAGACCCCCCAGGGGGCGTAGCTATGGCTACACCTTC.

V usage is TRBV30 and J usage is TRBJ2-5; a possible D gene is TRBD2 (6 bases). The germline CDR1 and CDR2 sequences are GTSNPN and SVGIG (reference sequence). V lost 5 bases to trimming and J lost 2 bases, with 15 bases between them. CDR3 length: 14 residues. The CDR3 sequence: CAWDKRASQETQYF. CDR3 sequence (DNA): TGTGCCTGGGATAAGCGGGCCAGTCAAGAGACCCAGTACTTC.

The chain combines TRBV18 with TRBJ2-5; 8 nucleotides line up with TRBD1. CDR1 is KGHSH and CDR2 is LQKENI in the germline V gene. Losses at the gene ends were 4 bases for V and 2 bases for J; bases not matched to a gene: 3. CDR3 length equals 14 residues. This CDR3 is CASSLRQGQETQYF. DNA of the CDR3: TGTGCCAGCTCACTTCGACAGGGGCAAGAGACCCAGTACTTC.

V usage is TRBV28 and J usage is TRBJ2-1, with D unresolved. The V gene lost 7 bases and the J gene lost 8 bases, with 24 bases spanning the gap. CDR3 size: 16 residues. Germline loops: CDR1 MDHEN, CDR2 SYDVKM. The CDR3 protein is CASTPSYGARGHEQFF. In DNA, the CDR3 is TGTGCCAGCACCCCGTCATATGGAGCCCGTGGTCATGAGCAGTTCTTC.

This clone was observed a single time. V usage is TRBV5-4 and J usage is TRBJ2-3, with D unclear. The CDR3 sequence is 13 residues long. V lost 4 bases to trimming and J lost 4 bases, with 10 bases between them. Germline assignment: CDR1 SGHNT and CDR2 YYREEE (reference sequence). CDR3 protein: CASSTTSPDTQYF. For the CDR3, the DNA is TGTGCCAGCAGCACCACATCTCCAGATACGCAGTATTTT. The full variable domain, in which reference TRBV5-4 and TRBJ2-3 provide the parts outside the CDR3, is ETGVTQSPTHLIKTRGQQVTLRCSSQSGHNTVSWYQQALGQGPQFIFQYYREEENGRGNFPPRFSGLQFPNYSSELNVNALELDDSALYLCASSTTSPDTQYFGPGTRLTVL.

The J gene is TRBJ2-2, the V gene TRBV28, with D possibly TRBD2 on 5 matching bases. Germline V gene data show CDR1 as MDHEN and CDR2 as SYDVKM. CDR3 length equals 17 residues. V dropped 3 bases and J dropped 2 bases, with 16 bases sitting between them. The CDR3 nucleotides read TGTGCCAGCAGTTTGCAGCGGACCTCGCTAAACACCGGGGAGCTGTTTTTT. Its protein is CASSLQRTSLNTGELFF.

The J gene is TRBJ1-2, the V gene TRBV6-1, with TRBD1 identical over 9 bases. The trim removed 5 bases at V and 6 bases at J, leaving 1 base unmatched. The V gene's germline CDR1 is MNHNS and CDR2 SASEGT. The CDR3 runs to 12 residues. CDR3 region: CASSTGGHGYTF. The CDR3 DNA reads TGTGCCAGCAGTACAGGGGGCCATGGCTACACCTTC.

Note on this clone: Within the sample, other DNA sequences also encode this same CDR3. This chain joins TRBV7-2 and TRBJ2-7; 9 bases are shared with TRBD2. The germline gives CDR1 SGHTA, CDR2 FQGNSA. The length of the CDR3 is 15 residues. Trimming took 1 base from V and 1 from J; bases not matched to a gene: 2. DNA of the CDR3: TGTGCCAGCAGCTTAGAGGCGGGAGGGTCCTACGAGCAGTACTTC. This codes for CASSLEAGGSYEQYF. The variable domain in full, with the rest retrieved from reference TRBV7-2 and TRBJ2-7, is GAGVSQSPSNKVTEKGKDVELRCDPISGHTALYWYRQSLGQGLEFLIYFQGNSAPDKSGLPSDRFSAERTGGSVSTLTIQRTQQEDSAVYLCASSLEAGGSYEQYFGPGTRLTVT.

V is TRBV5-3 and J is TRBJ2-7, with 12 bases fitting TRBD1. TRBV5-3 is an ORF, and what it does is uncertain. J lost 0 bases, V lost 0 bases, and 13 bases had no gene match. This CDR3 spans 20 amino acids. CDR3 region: CARSLGWDRGPSSTSYEQYF. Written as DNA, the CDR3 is TGTGCCAGAAGCTTGGGGTGGGACAGGGGGCCGTCGTCTACCTCCTACGAGCAGTACTTC.

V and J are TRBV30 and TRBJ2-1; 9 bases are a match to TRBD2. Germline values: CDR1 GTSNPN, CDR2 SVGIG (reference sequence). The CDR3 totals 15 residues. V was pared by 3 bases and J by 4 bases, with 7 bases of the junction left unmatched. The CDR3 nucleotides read TGTGCCTGGAGAAGTAGCGGGAGAATTTACAATGAGCAGTTCTTC. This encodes CAWRSSGRIYNEQFF.

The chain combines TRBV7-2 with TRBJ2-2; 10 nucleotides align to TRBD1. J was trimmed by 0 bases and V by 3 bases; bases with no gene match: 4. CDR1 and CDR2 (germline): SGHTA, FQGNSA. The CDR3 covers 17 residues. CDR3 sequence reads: CASSFPGQGTNTGELFF. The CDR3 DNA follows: TGTGCCAGCAGCTTTCCGGGACAGGGGACGAACACCGGGGAGCTGTTTTTT.

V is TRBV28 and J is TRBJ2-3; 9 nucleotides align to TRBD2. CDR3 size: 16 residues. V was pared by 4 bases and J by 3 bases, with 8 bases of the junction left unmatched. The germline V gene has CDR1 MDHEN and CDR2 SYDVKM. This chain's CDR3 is CASSSAGLARTDTQYF. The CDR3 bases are TGTGCCAGCAGTTCGGCGGGACTAGCTAGGACAGATACGCAGTATTTT.

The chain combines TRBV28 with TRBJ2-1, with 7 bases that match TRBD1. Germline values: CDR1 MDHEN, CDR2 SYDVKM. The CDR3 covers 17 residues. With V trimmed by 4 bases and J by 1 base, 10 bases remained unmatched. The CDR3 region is CASSSPGTASSYNEQFF. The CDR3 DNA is TGTGCCAGCAGTTCCCCCGGGACAGCGTCTTCCTACAATGAGCAGTTCTTC.

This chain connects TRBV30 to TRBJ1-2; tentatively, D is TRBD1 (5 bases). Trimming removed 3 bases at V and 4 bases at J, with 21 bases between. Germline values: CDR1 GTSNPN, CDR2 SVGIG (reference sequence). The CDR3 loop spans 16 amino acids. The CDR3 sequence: CAWRGRRGTVSYGYTF. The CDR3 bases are TGTGCCTGGAGGGGAAGACGCGGGACGGTCTCCTATGGCTACACCTTC.

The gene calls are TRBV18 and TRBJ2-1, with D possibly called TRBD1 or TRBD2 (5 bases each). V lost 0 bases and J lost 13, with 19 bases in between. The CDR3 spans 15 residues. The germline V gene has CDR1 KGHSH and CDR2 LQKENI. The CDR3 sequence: CASSPPNQRDGAQFF. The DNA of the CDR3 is TGTGCCAGCTCACCACCAAACCAAAGGGACGGAGCTCAGTTCTTC. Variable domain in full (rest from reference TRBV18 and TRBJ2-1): NAGVMQNPRHLVRRRGQEARLRCSPMKGHSHVYWYRQLPEEGLKFMVYLQKENIIDESGMPKERFSAEFPKEGPSILRIQQVVRGDSAAYFCASSPPNQRDGAQFFGPGTRLTVL.

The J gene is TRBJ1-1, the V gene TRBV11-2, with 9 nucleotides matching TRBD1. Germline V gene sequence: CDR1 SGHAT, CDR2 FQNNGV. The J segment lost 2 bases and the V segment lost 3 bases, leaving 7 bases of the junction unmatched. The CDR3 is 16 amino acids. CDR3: CASSFSYRGPNTEAFF. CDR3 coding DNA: TGTGCCAGCAGCTTCAGCTACAGGGGGCCCAACACTGAAGCTTTCTTT.